The rows below give T cell receptor beta chains drawn from one sample of a study of response to subunit inactivated influenza vaccine. TCRdb independently ran MiXCR on the RT-PCR reads; one entry per CDR3 protein. The sample has about 620,000 distinct CDR3 sequences, over 9.5% seen once. Sequenced material: PBMCs from blood, taken on the day of vaccination. All receptors derive from a man aged 50 to 60 who received an inactivated influenza vaccine. CDR3s include the opening cysteine and the closing phenylalanine or tryptophan. D genes are given only for firm matches. Clone size appears in some rows only: once, few, many, or a class for an expanded clone.

TRBV24-1	TRBJ2-2	NA	many	TGTGCCACCAGTGATCCAGGGGAAGTAACCGGGGAGCTGTTTTTT	CATSDPGEVTGELFF
TRBV7-2	TRBJ1-1	TRBD1	NA	TGTGCCAGCAGCCCCCGGACAGGGGTGGGCACTGAAGCTTTCTTT	CASSPRTGVGTEAFF
TRBV3-1	TRBJ1-2	NA	few	TGTGCCAGCAGCCCACAGGCGTTCTATGGCTACACCTTC	CASSPQAFYGYTF
TRBV6-5	TRBJ2-5	NA	few	TGTGCCAGCAGTTACTCCTGGGTTGAGACCCAGTACTTC	CASSYSWVETQYF
TRBV10-3	TRBJ2-2	NA	few	TGTGCCACCCAAAGGGAAAGGGGCACCGGGGAGCTGTTTTTT	CATQRERGTGELFF
TRBV5-1	TRBJ2-5	NA	NA	TGCGCCAGCAGCGGACGGATGCGAGAGACCCAGTACTTC	CASSGRMRETQYF
TRBV12-3/TRBV12-4	TRBJ2-7	NA	NA	TGTGCCAGCAGTTTATCCGTCCGGGGGATCGACGAGCAGTACTTC	CASSLSVRGIDEQYF
TRBV5-6	TRBJ2-7	NA	NA	TGTGCCAGCAGCGTTACCGGGAGACTCTACGAGCAGTACTTC	CASSVTGRLYEQYF
TRBV10-3	TRBJ2-3	TRBD1	NA	TGTGCCACAGGGACAGGCACAGATACGCAGTATTTT	CATGTGTDTQYF
TRBV9	TRBJ2-7	NA	few	TGTGCCAGCAGCGTATCGGCATTGGGACACTACGAGCAGTACTTC	CASSVSALGHYEQYF
TRBV10-2	TRBJ2-6	NA	few	TGCGCCAGCGGGGTTTCCTCTGGGGCCAACGTCCTGACTTTC	CASGVSSGANVLTF
TRBV6-2/TRBV6-3	TRBJ2-7	NA	few	TGTGCCAGCAGTTACACTGACCGGAGCTACGAGCAGTACTTC	CASSYTDRSYEQYF
TRBV24-1	TRBJ2-1	NA	few	TGTGCCACCGGCCCCAGGGGCCCCTACAATGAGCAGTTCTTC	CATGPRGPYNEQFF
TRBV9	TRBJ2-1	TRBD2	many	TGTGCCAGCAGCGGATTGGGACTAGCGGCATACAATGAGCAGTTCTTC	CASSGLGLAAYNEQFF
TRBV12-3/TRBV12-4	TRBJ2-5	TRBD1	many	TGTGCCAGCAGAGGGACAGTAGGGACCCAGTACTTC	CASRGTVGTQYF
TRBV2	TRBJ2-3	NA	NA	TGTGCCAGCAGTCTGGGGGCCCCCAGGACAGATACGCAGTATTTT	CASSLGAPRTDTQYF
TRBV5-1	TRBJ2-7	NA	few	TGCGCCAGCAGCTTGGGGTTGAGACACTTGACGCTAGGTACCTACGAGCAGTACTTC	CASSLGLRHLTLGTYEQYF
TRBV4-3	TRBJ2-2	NA	few	TGCGCCAGCAGCCAAGATTTGGGGATCGGCGGGGAGCTGTTTTTT	CASSQDLGIGGELFF
TRBV12-3/TRBV12-4	TRBJ1-6	NA	few	TGTGCCAGCAGTTTCTCAGGGGCGAATTCACCCCTCCACTTT	CASSFSGANSPLHF
TRBV5-6	TRBJ1-6	NA	many	TGTGCCAGCAGCCCGGGACCTAATTCACCCCTCCACTTT	CASSPGPNSPLHF
TRBV10-2	TRBJ2-7	NA	few	TGCGCCAGCAGTGACACAGGACAGGGAGGGCGGCAGTACTTC	CASSDTGQGGRQYF
TRBV4-2	TRBJ1-1	NA	NA	TGTGCCAGCAGCCAAGATGCCAGGCCGAACACTGAAGCTTTCTTT	CASSQDARPNTEAFF
TRBV7-7	TRBJ1-6	NA	NA	TGTGCTAGCAGCTTAGACGACAGTACAAATTCACCCCTCCACTTT	CASSLDDSTNSPLHF
TRBV6-1	TRBJ2-1	TRBD2	many	TGTGCCAGCAGCCGCGGGACTAGCGGGAGCAATGAGCAGTTCTTC	CASSRGTSGSNEQFF
TRBV20-1	TRBJ1-2	TRBD1	NA	TGCAGTGCTAGAGTTTTGCAGGTTTGGACAGGGGGCGACTATGGCTACACCTTC	CSARVLQVWTGGDYGYTF
TRBV6-2/TRBV6-3	TRBJ2-4	TRBD1	NA	TGTGCCAGCAGTAAAACAGGGGGCCAAAACATTCAGTACTTC	CASSKTGGQNIQYF
TRBV2	TRBJ2-5	NA	NA	TGTGCCTCCGCTCGGGACGGACAAGAGACCCAGTACTTC	CASARDGQETQYF
TRBV7-2	TRBJ2-1	NA	NA	TGTGCCAGCAGCCCCGTTGGGGGGGGGCACGATGAGCAGTTCTTC	CASSPVGGGHDEQFF
TRBV5-5	TRBJ2-2	TRBD2	few	TGTGCCAGCAGGAGACTAGCGGAGAACACCGGGGAGCTGTTTTTT	CASRRLAENTGELFF